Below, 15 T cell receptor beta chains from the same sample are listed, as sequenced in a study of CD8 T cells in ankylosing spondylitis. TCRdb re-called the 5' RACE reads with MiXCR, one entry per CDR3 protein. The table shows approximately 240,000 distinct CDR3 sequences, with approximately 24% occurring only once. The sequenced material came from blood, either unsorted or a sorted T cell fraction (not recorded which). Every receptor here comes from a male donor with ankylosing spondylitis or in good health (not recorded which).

This CDR3 is CSVAAGTQQFF. The CDR3 nucleotides read TGCAGCGTTGCGGCGGGAACTCAGCAGTTCTTC. The chain joins TRBV29-1 to TRBJ2-1, with a weak D call TRBD2 (6 bases). CDR1 and CDR2 (germline): SQVTM, ANQGSEA. V was clipped by 4 bases and J by 11 bases, with 12 bases between them. The CDR3 is made up of 11 amino acids.

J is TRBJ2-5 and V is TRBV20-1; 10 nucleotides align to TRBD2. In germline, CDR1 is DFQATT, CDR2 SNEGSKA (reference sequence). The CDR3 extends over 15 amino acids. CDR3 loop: CSAFSSGGAARTQYF. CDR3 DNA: TGCAGCGCGTTCTCAAGCGGGGGGGCAGCGCGGACCCAGTACTTC.

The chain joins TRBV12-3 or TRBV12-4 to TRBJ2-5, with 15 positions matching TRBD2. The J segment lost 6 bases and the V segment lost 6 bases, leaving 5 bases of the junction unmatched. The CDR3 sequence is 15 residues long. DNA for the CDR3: TGTGCCAGCAGCCCTGGGACTAGCGGGAGGAAGACCCAGTACTTC. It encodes CASSPGTSGRKTQYF.

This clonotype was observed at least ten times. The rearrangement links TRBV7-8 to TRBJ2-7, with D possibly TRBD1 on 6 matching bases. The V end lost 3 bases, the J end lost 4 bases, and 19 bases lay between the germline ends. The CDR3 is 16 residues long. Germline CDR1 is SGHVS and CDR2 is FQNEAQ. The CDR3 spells CASSFGYKRGGYEQYF. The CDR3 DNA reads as TGTGCCAGCAGCTTCGGCTACAAGAGAGGGGGATACGAGCAGTACTTC. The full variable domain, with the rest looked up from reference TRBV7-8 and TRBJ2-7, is GAGVSQSPRYKVAKRGQDVALRCDPISGHVSLFWYQQALGQGPEFLTYFQNEAQLDKSGLPSDRFFAERPEGSVSTLKIQRTQQEDSAVYLCASSFGYKRGGYEQYFGPGTRLTVT.

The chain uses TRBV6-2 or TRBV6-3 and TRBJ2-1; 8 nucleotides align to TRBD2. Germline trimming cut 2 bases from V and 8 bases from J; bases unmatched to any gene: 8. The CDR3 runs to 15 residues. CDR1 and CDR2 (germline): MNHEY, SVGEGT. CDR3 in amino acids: CASSYGRGGRDEQFF. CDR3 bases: TGTGCCAGCAGTTACGGTCGGGGGGGCCGGGATGAGCAGTTCTTC.

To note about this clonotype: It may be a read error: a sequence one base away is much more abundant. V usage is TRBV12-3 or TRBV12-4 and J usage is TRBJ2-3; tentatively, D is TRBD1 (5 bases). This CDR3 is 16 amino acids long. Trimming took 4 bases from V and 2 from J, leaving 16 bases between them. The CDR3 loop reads CASSSQTRGFTDTQYF. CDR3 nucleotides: TGTGCCAGCAGTTCACAGACAAGGGGCTTCACAGATACGCAGTATTTT.

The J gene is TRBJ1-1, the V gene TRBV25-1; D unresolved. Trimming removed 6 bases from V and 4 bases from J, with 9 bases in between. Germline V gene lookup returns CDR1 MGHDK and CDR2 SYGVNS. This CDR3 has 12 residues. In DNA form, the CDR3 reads TGTGCCAGCAGGGGTGTGGTCACTGAAGCTTTCTTT. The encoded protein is CASRGVVTEAFF.

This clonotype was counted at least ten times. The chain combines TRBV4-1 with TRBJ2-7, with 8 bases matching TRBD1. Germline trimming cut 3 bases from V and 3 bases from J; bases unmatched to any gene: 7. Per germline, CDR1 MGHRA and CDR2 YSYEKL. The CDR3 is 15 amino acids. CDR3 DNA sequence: TGCGCCAGCAGCCACGGACAGGGAGGAATCTACGAGCAGTACTTC. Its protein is CASSHGQGGIYEQYF.

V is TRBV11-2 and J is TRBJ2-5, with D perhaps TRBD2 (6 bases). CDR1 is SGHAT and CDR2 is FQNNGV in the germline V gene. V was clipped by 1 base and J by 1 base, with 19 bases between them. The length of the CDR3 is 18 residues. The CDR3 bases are TGTGCCAGCAGCTTAGGTGCGGGGCCGAACTGGTCCCAAGAGACCCAGTACTTC. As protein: CASSLGAGPNWSQETQYF.

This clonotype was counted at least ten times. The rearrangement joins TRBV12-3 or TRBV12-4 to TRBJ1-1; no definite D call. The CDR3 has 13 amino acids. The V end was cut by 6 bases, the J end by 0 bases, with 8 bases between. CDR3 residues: CASRGGLNTEAFF. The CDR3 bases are TGTGCCAGCAGGGGCGGACTGAACACTGAAGCTTTCTTT.

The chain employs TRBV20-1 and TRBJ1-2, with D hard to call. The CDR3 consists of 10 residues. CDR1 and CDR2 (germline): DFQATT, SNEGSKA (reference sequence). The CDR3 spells CSLTLYGYTF. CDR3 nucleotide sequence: TGCAGCCTCACCCTCTATGGCTACACCTTC.

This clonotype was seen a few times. The CDR3 coding sequence is TGTGCCAGCAGTAAAGACTCTGGGGCCAACGTCCTGACTTTC. Protein sequence: CASSKDSGANVLTF. The V gene is TRBV6-1, the J gene TRBJ2-6; D is undetermined. CDR1 is MNHNS and CDR2 is SASEGT in the germline V gene. CDR3 length equals 14 residues. V was shortened by 5 bases and J by 0 bases, with 5 bases between the two germline ends.

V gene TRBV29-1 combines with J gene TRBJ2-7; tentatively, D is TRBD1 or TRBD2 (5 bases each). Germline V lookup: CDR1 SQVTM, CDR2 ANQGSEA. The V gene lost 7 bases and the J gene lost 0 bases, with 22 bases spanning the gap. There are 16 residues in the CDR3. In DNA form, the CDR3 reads TGCAGCGATTGGAGAGGAAGAGGGGTGATCTCCTACGAGCAGTACTTC. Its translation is CSDWRGRGVISYEQYF.

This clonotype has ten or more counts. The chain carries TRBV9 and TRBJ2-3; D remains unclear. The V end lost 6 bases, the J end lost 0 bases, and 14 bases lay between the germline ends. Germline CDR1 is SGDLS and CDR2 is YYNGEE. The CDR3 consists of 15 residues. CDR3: CASTSSQMSTDTQYF. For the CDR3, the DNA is TGTGCCAGCACCTCCAGTCAGATGAGCACAGATACGCAGTATTTT.

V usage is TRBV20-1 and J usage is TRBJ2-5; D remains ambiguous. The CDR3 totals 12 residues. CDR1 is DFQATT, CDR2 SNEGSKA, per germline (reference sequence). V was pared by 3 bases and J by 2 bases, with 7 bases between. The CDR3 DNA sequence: TGCAGTGCTAGGGCGGAACAAGAGACCCAGTACTTC. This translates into CSARAEQETQYF.